Below are 2 T cell receptor beta chains sequenced from a single sample in a study of CD8+CD57+ T cells in acquired aplastic anemia. CDR3 and TCR beta VDJ profiling relied on a genomic DNA template. TCRdb itself ran the reads through MiXCR, one entry per CDR3 protein. Here the sample spans about 160,000 distinct CDR3 sequences, approximately 44% being singletons. Source material: sorted CD4+, CD8+, or CD8+CD57+ T cells (not recorded which) from PBMCs. The source is a human donor in good health.

This clonotype was counted between two and nine times. The chain joins TRBV6-6 to TRBJ2-4; 11 bases are shared with TRBD1. V trimming: 2 bases; J trimming: 8 bases; junction bases outside the gene matches: 11. Germline V gene lookup returns CDR1 MNHNY and CDR2 SVGAGI (reference sequence). The CDR3 contains 17 residues. CDR3 coding DNA: TGTGCCAGCAGTTACCCCGTGGACAGGGGGCGTTCGGACATTCAGTACTTC. This translates into CASSYPVDRGRSDIQYF.

This clonotype was seen at least ten times. J is TRBJ1-1 and V is TRBV5-8; 9 bases agree with TRBD1. V lost 3 bases and J lost 3; bases outside the gene matches: 6. The CDR3 runs to 15 residues. Germline V gene sequence: CDR1 SGHTS, CDR2 YDEGEE. The DNA of the CDR3 is TGTGCCAGCAGCTCACGGACAGGGGTGGACACTGAAGCTTTCTTT. This sequence encodes CASSSRTGVDTEAFF. Full variable domain (rest looked up from reference TRBV5-8 and TRBJ1-1): EAGVTQSPTHLIKTRGQQATLRCSPISGHTSVYWYQQALGLGLQFLLWYDEGEERNRGNFPPRFSGRQFPNYSSELNVNALELEDSALYLCASSSRTGVDTEAFFGQGTRLTVV.